The entry below gives a single TCR beta chain sequence along with its context. Its antigen is unknown. Per-base quality was not reported, and no clone a single base away is much larger than it. Collaborating institutions collected whole blood in K2EDTA tubes following their own protocols. Collaborator samples were shipped for TCRbeta analysis as frozen whole blood, isolated PBMCs, or DNA extracted from either sample type. V and J are truncated by 4 bases and 1 base respectively, leaving an intervening sequence of 7 bases. The germline V gene encodes CDR1 MNHEY and CDR2 SMNVEV (reference sequence). The CDR3 goes from the cysteine to the phenylalanine over 13 residues. The read is trimmed to its CDR3 DNA, 39 bases read in frame from base 1. The immunoSEQ Assay, a bias-controlled multiplex PCR, was used to amplify TCRbeta CDR3 regions from genomic DNA. From the authors' description of their analysis: The number of nucleated cells in each sample was estimated by amplification of reference gene primers within the assay. Sequence reads were collapsed and filtered to measure the absolute abundance of every unique TCRbeta CDR3 rearrangement. For each sample, productive Simpson clonality was calculated as the square root of Simpson's diversity index over productive rearrangements. TCRdb holds this immuneACCESS table with in-frame rearrangements only. Some clones are missing; in checked studies, unresolved V genes explain under half, and the rest has no known cause. The V and J calls and clone size are taken from that table; D and trimming were inferred from the DNA. The sample data list around 200,000 clones, and over 75% of these were observed just once. 1.5% to 2% of the sample lies in the top ten.

The data derive from a study of blood T cell repertoires in COVID-19 (dated by TCRdb to 2018 to 2021). In terms of the full investigation: Samples covering the acute and convalescent phases of COVID-19 were provided by collaborators in the United States, Italy and Spain. The repertoires were released in a freely available public database meant as a resource for research on the immune response to SARS-CoV-2. A de-identified subject ID, COVID-19 status, age in years and sex were almost always included in the sample metadata. The material from the prospective study consisted of cDNA or gDNA derived from T cells, B-cell-depleted T cells, or PBMCs. The dataset comprised deeply sampled blood TCRbeta repertoires from subjects exposed to, actively infected with, or recovered from COVID-19. The samples were drawn from two sources: the first 160 participants of the ongoing ImmuneRACE study, and over 950 subjects contributed by 6 global collaborators. Where available, HLA class I and class II types were obtained from metadata supplied by the sample provider rather than from assay-based typing.

The research as a whole found: The amount of clinical and demographic metadata varied by source and participant and was provided uncurated.

Sequences were obtained from peripheral blood. The chain was built from TRBV27 and TRBJ1-1; confidence is insufficient to name the D gene. The receptor's source is a man aged 40-50 years with active or convalescent COVID-19. The CDR3 in this case is CASSSHGNTEAFF. The nucleotide sequence reads as follows: TGTGCCAGCAGTTCGCACGGGAACACTGAAGCTTTCTTT.